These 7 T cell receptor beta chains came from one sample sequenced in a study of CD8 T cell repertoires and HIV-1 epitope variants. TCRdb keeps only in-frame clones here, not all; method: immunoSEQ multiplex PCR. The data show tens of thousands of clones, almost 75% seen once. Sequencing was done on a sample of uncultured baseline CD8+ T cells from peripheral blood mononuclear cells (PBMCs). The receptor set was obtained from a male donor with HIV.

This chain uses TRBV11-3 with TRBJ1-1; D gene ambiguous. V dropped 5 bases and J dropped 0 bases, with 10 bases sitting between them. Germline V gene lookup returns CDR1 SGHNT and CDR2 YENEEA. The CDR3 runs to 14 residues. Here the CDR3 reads CASSPDGMNTEAFF. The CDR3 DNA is TGTGCCAGCAGCCCAGATGGGATGAACACTGAAGCTTTCTTT.

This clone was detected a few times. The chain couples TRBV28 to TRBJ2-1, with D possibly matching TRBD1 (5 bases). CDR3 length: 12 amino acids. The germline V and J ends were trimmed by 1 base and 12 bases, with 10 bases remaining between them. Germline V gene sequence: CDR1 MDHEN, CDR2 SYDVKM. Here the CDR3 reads CASSLSGWGQFF. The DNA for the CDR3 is TGTGCCAGCAGTTTATCAGGGTGGGGGCAGTTCTTC.

CDR3 sequence: CASSPWPVELDYGYTF. CDR3 in DNA: TGTGCCAGCAGCCCTTGGCCGGTAGAATTGGACTATGGCTACACCTTC. The V call is TRBV5-8, the J call TRBJ1-2, with D unclear. V lost 4 bases to trimming and J lost 3 bases, with 19 bases between them. Per the germline V gene, CDR1 is SGHTS and CDR2 is YDEGEE. The CDR3 is 16 residues long.

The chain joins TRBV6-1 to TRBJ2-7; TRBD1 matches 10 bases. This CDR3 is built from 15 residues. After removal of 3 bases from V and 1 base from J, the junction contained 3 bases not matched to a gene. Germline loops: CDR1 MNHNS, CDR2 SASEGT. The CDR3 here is CASSDQGQGSYEQYF. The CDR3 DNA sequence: TGTGCCAGCAGTGATCAGGGACAGGGGTCCTACGAGCAGTACTTC.

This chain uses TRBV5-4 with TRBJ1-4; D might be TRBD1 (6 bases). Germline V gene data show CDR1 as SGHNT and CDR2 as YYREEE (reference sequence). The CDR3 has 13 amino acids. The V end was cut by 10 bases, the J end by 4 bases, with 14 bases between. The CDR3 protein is CAGGQIYNEKLFF. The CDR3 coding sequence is TGTGCCGGAGGACAGATCTATAATGAAAAACTGTTTTTT.

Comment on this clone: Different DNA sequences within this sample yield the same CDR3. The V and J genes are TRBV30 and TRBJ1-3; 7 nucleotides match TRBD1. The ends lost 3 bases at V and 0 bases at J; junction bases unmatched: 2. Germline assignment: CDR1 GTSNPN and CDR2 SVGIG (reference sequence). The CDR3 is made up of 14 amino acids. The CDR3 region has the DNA TGTGCCTGGAGCAGGGGGGACTCTGGAAACACCATATATTTT. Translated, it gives CAWSRGDSGNTIYF.

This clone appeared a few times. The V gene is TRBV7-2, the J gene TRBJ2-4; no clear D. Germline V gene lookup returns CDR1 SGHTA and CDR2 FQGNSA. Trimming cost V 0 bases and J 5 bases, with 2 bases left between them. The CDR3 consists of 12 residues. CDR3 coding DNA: TGTGCCAGCAGCTTAGCAGAAAACATTCAGTACTTC. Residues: CASSLAENIQYF.